Described below is a single T cell receptor beta chain sequence and its context. This sample is part of a study of blood T cell repertoires in COVID-19. In the study overall: The samples span acute and convalescent COVID-19 from the United States, Italy and Spain. T cells, B-cell-depleted T cells, or PBMCs supplied cDNA or gDNA.

V lost 0 bases, J lost 0 bases, and 11 bases lay in between. Germline V gene sequence: CDR1 LGHDT, CDR2 YNNKEL (reference sequence). The CDR3 sequence is 17 residues long. How the authors handled the data: Researchers report that nucleated cell counts were estimated from reference gene primer amplification. The method was immunoSEQ multiplex PCR; TCRdb's version includes in-frame clones alone and lacks a portion of them. That table gives V, J and clone size, and the DNA gave D and trimming. The table shows 210,000 or so clones, with about 86% occurring only once. The chain is built from TRBV3-1 (or the pseudogene TRBV3-2) and TRBJ2-2, with a tentative D call TRBD1 (5 bases). The receptor was derived from a young man with active or convalescent COVID-19. Sequencing was done on a sample of peripheral blood. CDR3 in DNA: TGTGCCAGCAGCCAAGATCTAGGGGCTTCGAACACCGGGGAGCTGTTTTTT. It codes for CASSQDLGASNTGELFF.